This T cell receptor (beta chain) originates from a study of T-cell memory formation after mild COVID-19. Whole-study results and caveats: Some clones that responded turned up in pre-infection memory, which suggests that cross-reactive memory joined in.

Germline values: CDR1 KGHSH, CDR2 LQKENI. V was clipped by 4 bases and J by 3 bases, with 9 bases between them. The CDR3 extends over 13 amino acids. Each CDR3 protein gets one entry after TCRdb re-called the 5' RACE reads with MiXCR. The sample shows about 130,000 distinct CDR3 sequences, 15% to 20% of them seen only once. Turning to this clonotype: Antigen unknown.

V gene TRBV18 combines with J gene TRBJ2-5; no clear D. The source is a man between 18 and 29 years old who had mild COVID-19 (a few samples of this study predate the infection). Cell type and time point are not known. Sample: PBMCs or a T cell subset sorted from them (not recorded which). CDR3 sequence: CASSRSVEETQYF. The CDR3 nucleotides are TGTGCCAGCTCACGGTCGGTCGAAGAGACCCAGTACTTC.